The clone carrying this T cell receptor (beta chain) was detected only a few times. Its antigen is still unknown. The data were taken from a study of blood T cells in healthy people across ages. Primers used in a second PCR of roughly 6 to 11 cycles were a sample-barcoded 5' primer and a J-beta primer mix. Each TCR beta cDNA got a 12-nucleotide random molecular identifier. MiXCR, run by TCRdb on the 5' RACE reads, gives a single entry per CDR3 protein. Of about 640,000 distinct CDR3 sequences in the sample, less than 45% were seen once. This CDR3 is 14 amino acids long. Looked up from germline, CDR1 is DFQATT and CDR2 is SNEGSKA (reference sequence). Trimming shortened V by 4 bases and J by 7 bases, and 14 bases separated the two germline ends. Overall study results and limits: A greater number of naive CD4+ cells and higher diversity distinguished long-lived donors from aged donors. Estimates of total diversity, which came from one million sequenced T cells, were considered to be underestimates.

A minimum of 7 million PBMCs was isolated per sample. The clonotype was recovered from an elderly man in good health. This chain joins TRBV20-1 and TRBJ1-6; D perhaps matches TRBD1 (5 bases). Sequencing used blood. This CDR3 reads CSAKGPRENSPLHF. CDR3 sequence (DNA): TGCAGTGCTAAGGGGCCGCGGGAGAATTCACCCCTCCACTTT.